This TCR beta chain originates from a study of molecular identifiers for immune sequencing clone quantification. As previously described, bulk TCR libraries were made using listed TCR primers. MiXCR was run by TCRdb on the PCR reads, yielding one entry per CDR3 protein. The sample shows under 600,000 distinct CDR3 sequences, roughly a fifth of them seen only once. RNA fractions of 10%, 30% or 50% and about 19,000 to 1,100,000 sorted cells were the source of naive CD8 libraries. Sorting defined naive CD8 T cells as CD8+CD4-CCR7+CD45RA+. Study results and limitations: Clones carrying above 20 RNA copies accounted for over 97% of effector molecules, under 1% in naive cells.

A note on this clonotype: As yet, its antigen is unknown.

The sequence came from a human donor in good health. Some libraries in this study had Jurkat cell RNA spiked in. Sequencing was performed on naive CD8+ T cells from blood, with Jurkat cell RNA spiked in. Documented subset: FACS-sorted CD8+CD4-CCR7+CD45RA+ naive T cells.

As DNA, the CDR3 is TGTGCCAGCAGCGTAGGTTATAGCAATCAGCCACGGCATTTT. This codes for CASSVGYSNQPRHF. V and J are TRBV9 and TRBJ1-5; unclear D gene. V was trimmed by 0 bases and J by 15 bases, leaving 19 bases between them. This CDR3 contains 14 residues. Germline CDR1 reads SGDLS; CDR2 reads YYNGEE. The variable domain in full, completed from reference TRBV9 and TRBJ1-5, reads DSGVTQTPKHLITATGQRVTLRCSPRSGDLSVYWYQQSLDQGLQFLIQYYNGEERAKGNILERFSAQQFPDLHSELNLSSLELGDSALYFCASSVGYSNQPRHFGDGTRLSIL.